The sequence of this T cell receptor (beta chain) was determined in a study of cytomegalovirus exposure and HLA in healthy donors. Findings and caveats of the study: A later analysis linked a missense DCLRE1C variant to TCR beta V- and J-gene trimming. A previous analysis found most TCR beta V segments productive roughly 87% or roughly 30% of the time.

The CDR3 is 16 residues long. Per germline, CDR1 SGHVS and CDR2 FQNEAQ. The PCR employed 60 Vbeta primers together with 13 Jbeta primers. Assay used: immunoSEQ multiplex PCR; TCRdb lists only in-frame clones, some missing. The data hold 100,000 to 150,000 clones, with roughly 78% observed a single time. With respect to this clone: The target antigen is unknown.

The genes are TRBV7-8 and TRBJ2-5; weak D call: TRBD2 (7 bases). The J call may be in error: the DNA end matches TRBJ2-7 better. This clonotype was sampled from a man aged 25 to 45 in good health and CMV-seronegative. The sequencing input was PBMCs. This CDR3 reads CASSLESRGTSYEQYF. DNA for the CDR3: TGTGCCAGCAGCTTAGAGTCGCGGGGGACAAGCTACGAGCAGTACTTC.